This passage covers 18 T cell receptor beta chains from one sample sequenced in a study of regulatory T cells in long-lasting Graves disease. Arm-PCR of CDR3 regions and iRepertoire HTBI primers were used to build TCR beta libraries. In TCRdb, the multiplex PCR reads were re-called with MiXCR into one record per CDR3 protein. The sample lists about 220,000 distinct CDR3 sequences; less than 20% were seen once. As to time point: newly diagnosed GD, antithyroid drugs for less than 3 months. After RNA was extracted from PBMCs, the TCR library was made from it. Another study also made use of these data, one on T cells in Graves' hyperthyroidism and ophthalmopathy.

Sequencing used peripheral blood mononuclear cells (PBMCs), obtained at new diagnosis, from a patient treated with antithyroid drugs. The receptor set was obtained from a woman in her twenties or thirties with Graves disease.

Ten or more counts support this clonotype. V is TRBV29-1 and J is TRBJ1-1; weak D call: TRBD1 (6 bases). CDR1 is SQVTM and CDR2 is ANQGSEA in the germline V gene. V lost 4 bases and J lost 5, with 11 bases in between. The CDR3 contains 12 residues. CDR3 region: CSVVEGGTEAFF. The CDR3 coding sequence is TGCAGCGTTGTGGAAGGGGGTACTGAAGCTTTCTTT.

This clonotype was observed at least ten times. The chain recombines TRBV30 with TRBJ2-2; D possibly corresponds to TRBD2 (6 bases). Germline loops: CDR1 GTSNPN, CDR2 SVGIG (reference sequence). CDR3 size: 12 residues. CDR3 amino acids: CAGGLNTGELFF. CDR3 in DNA: TGTGCTGGGGGACTCAACACCGGGGAGCTGTTTTTT.

This clonotype was seen ten or more times. The V gene is TRBV13, the J gene TRBJ1-3; D uncertain. The CDR3 has 15 residues. The germline V gene has CDR1 PRHDT and CDR2 FYEKMQ (reference sequence). V lost 2 bases, J lost 2 bases, and 10 bases lay in between. The CDR3 region has the DNA TGTGCCAGCAGCTTACCTAACCCCCCTGGAAACACCATATATTTT. Amino acids: CASSLPNPPGNTIYF.

This clonotype was seen many times. The chain carries TRBV7-3 and TRBJ1-2; 9 bases line up with TRBD1. J gave up 3 bases and V 0 bases, and 2 bases lay outside the gene matches. Germline V gene data show CDR1 as SGHTA and CDR2 as FQGTGA. This CDR3 contains 15 residues. The CDR3 nucleotides read TGTGCCAGCAGCTTAACGCGGACAGGGGACTATGGCTACACCTTC. It translates to CASSLTRTGDYGYTF. The full variable domain, rest sourced from reference TRBV7-3 and TRBJ1-2, is GAGVSQTPSNKVTEKGKYVELRCDPISGHTALYWYRQSLGQGPEFLIYFQGTGAADDSGLPNDRFFAVRPEGSVSTLKIQRTERGDSAVYLCASSLTRTGDYGYTFGSGTRLTVV.

This clonotype was detected ten times or more. This chain joins TRBV19 and TRBJ2-3; D is unresolved. Germline-derived CDR1 and CDR2 are LNHDA and SQIVND (reference sequence). The CDR3 is made up of 14 amino acids. The V end lost 10 bases, the J end lost 2 bases, and 16 bases lay between the germline ends. CDR3 region: CATEYGGTTDTQYF. The CDR3 DNA reads TGTGCCACCGAGTATGGCGGTACCACAGATACGCAGTATTTT.

This clonotype showed up many times. The CDR3: CATSDKDPLDEQFF. For the CDR3, the DNA is TGTGCCACCAGTGATAAGGACCCATTAGATGAGCAGTTCTTC. The V and J genes are TRBV24-1 and TRBJ2-1; D is uncertain. This CDR3 has 14 residues. V shed 3 bases and J shed 8 bases, with 13 bases lying between them. CDR1 is KGHDR, CDR2 SFDVKD, per germline.

This clonotype was seen repeatedly, ten times or more. This clone may be a read error of a much larger clone one base away. The V gene is TRBV11-3, the J gene TRBJ2-5; unclear D gene. CDR1 and CDR2 from the germline V gene are SGHNT and YENEEA. The V gene lost 4 bases and the J gene lost 7 bases, with 10 bases spanning the gap. This CDR3 is 12 amino acids long. CDR3 in amino acids: CASSSPRATQYF. The CDR3 region has the DNA TGTGCCAGCAGCTCTCCCCGGGCGACCCAGTACTTC.

This clonotype was observed at least ten times. The chain links TRBV28 to TRBJ1-2, with 7 bases fitting TRBD1. The CDR3 is 14 residues long. Trimming removed 6 bases from V and 7 bases from J; junction bases left unmatched: 11. CDR1 and CDR2 from the germline V gene are MDHEN and SYDVKM. CDR3 in amino acids: CASRGDSRRGGYTF. The CDR3, as DNA: TGTGCCAGCAGGGGGGACAGCCGGAGGGGTGGCTACACCTTC.

V usage is TRBV20-1 and J usage is TRBJ2-7; D is undetermined. V shed 5 bases and J shed 1 base, with 9 bases lying between them. This CDR3 region has 12 residues. Per germline, CDR1 DFQATT and CDR2 SNEGSKA (reference sequence). CDR3 amino acids: CSASDVSYEQYF. DNA of the CDR3: TGCAGTGCTTCTGACGTTTCCTACGAGCAGTACTTC.

Note on this clonotype: With only one base between it and a far larger clone, this is likely a read error. The CDR3 here is CASSSTAGETQYF. For the CDR3, the DNA is TGTGCCAGCAGCTCGACAGCTGGGGAGACCCAGTACTTC. The chain joins TRBV7-3 to TRBJ2-1, with D maybe TRBD1 (5 bases). The DNA end lines up better with TRBJ2-5; the J call may be wrong. The CDR3 runs to 13 residues. Germline assignment: CDR1 SGHTA and CDR2 FQGTGA.

This clonotype was recorded many times. The chain carries TRBV27 and TRBJ1-2; perhaps TRBD1 as D (6 bases). The germline V and J ends were trimmed by 5 bases and 8 bases, with 24 bases remaining between them. CDR1 and CDR2 from the germline V gene are MNHEY and SMNVEV (reference sequence). The CDR3 totals 16 residues. The CDR3: CASSPLLEGGTRGYTF. The CDR3 DNA follows: TGTGCCAGCAGTCCTCTTTTGGAAGGGGGAACTCGCGGCTACACCTTC.

Note on this clonotype: In this CDR3 the conserved last residue, phenylalanine or tryptophan, is missing, so a read error is likely. The DNA is left out, because the CDR3 cannot be placed on it with certainty; the CDR3 is given as TCRdb lists it. The chain couples TRBV2 to TRBJ2-7; the table names TRBD1, a call not compared with the DNA. Per the germline V gene, CDR1 is SNHLY and CDR2 is FYNNEI. The CDR3 length is 8 residues, termini included. This chain's CDR3 is CASTGMDR.

This clonotype was recorded at least ten times. The CDR3 bases are TGTGCCAGCAGTGACCCGGTCGGAAGGGGGGAGGCTGAAGCTTTCTTT. Protein: CASSDPVGRGEAEAFF. The chain recombines TRBV2 with TRBJ1-1; perhaps TRBD1 as D (6 bases). V was trimmed by 3 bases and J by 6 bases, leaving 20 bases between them. CDR3 length equals 16 residues. Germline V gives CDR1 SNHLY, CDR2 FYNNEI. Supplemented by reference TRBV2 and TRBJ1-1, the full variable domain reads EPEVTQTPSHQVTQMGQEVILRCVPISNHLYFYWYRQILGQKVEFLVSFYNNEISEKSEIFDDQFSVERPDGSNFTLKIRSTKLEDSAMYFCASSDPVGRGEAEAFFGQGTRLTVV.

Worth noting for this clonotype: A much larger clone is a single base away; this may be a read error. The J gene is TRBJ2-7, the V gene TRBV2, with TRBD2 matching over 9 bases. This CDR3 comprises 15 residues. The V gene's germline CDR1 is SNHLY and CDR2 FYNNEI. J gave up 4 bases and V 4 bases, and 8 bases lay outside the gene matches. CDR3 protein: CASSGLAAMVYEQYF. In nucleotides, the CDR3 is TGTGCCAGCAGTGGACTAGCGGCAATGGTATACGAGCAGTACTTC.

V is TRBV15 and J is TRBJ2-2; maybe TRBD1 (6 bases). The CDR3 runs to 16 residues. Trimming shortened V by 2 bases and J by 5 bases, and 15 bases separated the two germline ends. The germline V gene has CDR1 LNHNV and CDR2 YYDKDF (reference sequence). CDR3 loop: CATSRLQGKGTGELFF. CDR3 nucleotides: TGTGCCACCAGCAGACTTCAGGGGAAGGGGACCGGGGAGCTGTTTTTT.

This clonotype was recorded many times. The V and J genes are TRBV27 and TRBJ1-2, with TRBD1 identical over 9 bases. CDR3 length: 15 amino acids. Germline V gene lookup returns CDR1 MNHEY and CDR2 SMNVEV (reference sequence). Unmatched junction bases numbered 6, after V lost 3 bases and J lost 4 bases. This CDR3 reads CASSLGQGPGYGYTF. The CDR3 nucleotides are TGTGCCAGCAGTTTGGGACAGGGCCCTGGCTATGGCTACACCTTC.

This clonotype was seen at least ten times. CDR3: CSARGWAGELFF. The CDR3 DNA sequence: TGCAGTGCTAGGGGCTGGGCCGGGGAGCTGTTTTTT. This sequence joins TRBV20-1 and TRBJ2-2; no reliable D call. The CDR3 is made up of 12 amino acids. Trimming removed 3 bases from V and 6 bases from J, with 8 bases in between. In germline, CDR1 is DFQATT, CDR2 SNEGSKA (reference sequence).

With regard to this clonotype: At one boundary the junction diverges from the germline segment, which might be a read error. The rearrangement links TRBV12-3 or TRBV12-4 to TRBJ1-1; no clear D gene. CDR3 length equals 14 residues. CDR3 in amino acids: CASTPSRMNTEASF. The CDR3 bases are TGTGCCAGCACTCCCTCGCGGATGAACACTGAAGCTTCCTTT.